These 27 T cell receptor beta chains were all obtained from the same sample, sequenced in a study of control samples from healthy donors and cancer patients. Sequencing used immunoSEQ multiplex PCR; TCRdb keeps in-frame clones, though not all of them. Among 100,000 to 130,000 clones listed, about 80% were seen once. Source material: blood. These receptors were collected from a man between 18 and 29 years old in good health.

The genes are TRBV14 and TRBJ2-3, with D possibly matching TRBD1 (6 bases). Germline assignment: CDR1 SGHDN and CDR2 FVKESK. CDR3 size: 13 residues. Trimming pared 1 base from V and 8 bases from J, leaving 10 bases between. This chain's CDR3 is CASSQVGASTQYF. The CDR3 DNA is TGTGCCAGCAGCCAAGTGGGGGCTTCTACGCAGTATTTT.

This clone was observed once. This sequence joins TRBV12-5 and TRBJ2-5; no firm D call. The CDR3 is 12 residues long. CDR1 and CDR2 (germline): LGHNT, FRNRAP. Trimming removed 6 bases at V and 5 bases at J, with 10 bases between. The CDR3 DNA follows: TGTGCTAGTGGCCCGCGAGTTGAGACCCAGTACTTC. Its protein product is CASGPRVETQYF.

The V call is TRBV2, the J call TRBJ1-4, with D hard to call. The V end lost 4 bases, the J end lost 7 bases, and 13 bases lay between the germline ends. The CDR3 has 14 residues. From germline, CDR1 is SNHLY and CDR2 FYNNEI. The CDR3 spells CASSAVKIGEKLFF. CDR3 DNA sequence: TGTGCCAGCAGTGCTGTAAAGATAGGTGAAAAACTGTTTTTT.

Note on this clone: The limits of the CDR3 on the DNA are not certain, so only TCRdb's listed CDR3 is given. The rearrangement joins TRBV9 to TRBJ1-6; no DNA check was done on the table's D call, TRBD1. The CDR3 spans 19 amino acids, including both terminal residues. Per germline, CDR1 SGDLS and CDR2 YYNGEE. CDR3 sequence: CASSVDPAGPFGPGLGLHF.

The V and J genes are TRBV7-2 and TRBJ2-7, with D tentatively TRBD1 (5 bases). Germline values: CDR1 SGHTA, CDR2 FQGNSA. The CDR3 has 15 amino acids. V dropped 1 base and J dropped 2 bases, with 12 bases sitting between them. CDR3 protein: CASSLEGAYTYEQYF. As DNA, the CDR3 is TGTGCCAGCAGCTTAGAAGGGGCTTATACCTACGAGCAGTACTTC.

This chain links TRBV6-5 with TRBJ1-6; D possibly corresponds to TRBD1 (5 bases). The CDR3 extends over 15 amino acids. Germline loops: CDR1 MNHEY, CDR2 SVGAGI. Trimming took off 5 bases at V and 9 bases at J, with 17 bases between the two ends. The CDR3 reads CASSLNQGGSSPLHF. The CDR3 DNA follows: TGTGCCAGCAGTCTAAATCAGGGAGGGAGTTCACCCCTCCACTTT.

The rearrangement joins TRBV28 to TRBJ1-2; 10 nucleotides match TRBD1. This CDR3 spans 15 amino acids. CDR1 and CDR2 (germline): MDHEN, SYDVKM. V dropped 3 bases and J dropped 7; count of bases not matched to a gene: 8. Written as DNA, the CDR3 is TGTGCCAGCAGTTTTAGACAGGGGGCAAAGGTTGGCTACACCTTC. As protein: CASSFRQGAKVGYTF.

V usage is TRBV6-5 and J usage is TRBJ1-5; tentative D call: TRBD1 (6 bases). CDR3 length equals 14 residues. Trimming pared 8 bases from V and 7 bases from J, leaving 18 bases between. Germline V gene data show CDR1 as MNHEY and CDR2 as SVGAGI. The CDR3 DNA follows: TGTGCCAGCCTCTTAGGGGGGACCGGGCAGCCCCAGCATTTT. Translation gives CASLLGGTGQPQHF.

The V call is TRBV19, the J call TRBJ2-1, with D tentatively TRBD1 or TRBD2 (6 bases each). Germline lookup yields CDR1 LNHDA and CDR2 SQIVND (reference sequence). The V end lost 1 base, the J end lost 3 bases, and 10 bases lay between the germline ends. This CDR3 region has 15 residues. The CDR3 loop is CASSIVGGRYNEQFF. As DNA, the CDR3 is TGTGCCAGTAGTATAGTTGGGGGGCGCTACAATGAGCAGTTCTTC.

The CDR3 sequence is CASRLGTGGRRNTGELFF. CDR3 coding DNA: TGTGCCAGCAGACTCGGGACAGGGGGCCGTCGGAACACCGGGGAGCTGTTTTTT. The gene calls are TRBV27 and TRBJ2-2, with 12 nucleotides matching TRBD1. The V and J ends lost 6 bases and 1 base, in that order; junction bases with no gene match: 9. The length of the CDR3 is 18 residues. Germline CDR1 MNHEY, CDR2 SMNVEV (reference sequence).

The genes are TRBV9 and TRBJ2-3, with 11 bases that match TRBD1. After removal of 4 bases from V and 3 bases from J, the junction contained 7 bases not matched to a gene. CDR1 and CDR2 (germline): SGDLS, YYNGEE. This CDR3 contains 16 residues. CDR3 DNA sequence: TGTGCCAGCAGCCAGTCCGGGACAGGGGGGACAGATACGCAGTATTTT. Translation: CASSQSGTGGTDTQYF. Full variable domain (remainder filled in from reference TRBV9 and TRBJ2-3): DSGVTQTPKHLITATGQRVTLRCSPRSGDLSVYWYQQSLDQGLQFLIQYYNGEERAKGNILERFSAQQFPDLHSELNLSSLELGDSALYFCASSQSGTGGTDTQYFGPGTRLTVL.

J is TRBJ2-4 and V is TRBV11-1; 8 nucleotides agree with TRBD1. The CDR3 length is 15 residues. Germline trimming cut 5 bases from V and 6 bases from J; bases unmatched to any gene: 9. The germline V gene encodes CDR1 SGHAT and CDR2 FQDESV (reference sequence). The CDR3 reads CASSGQGALGNIQYF. In DNA form, the CDR3 reads TGTGCCAGCAGCGGTCAGGGGGCGCTTGGAAACATTCAGTACTTC.

This clone was detected only once. The V and J genes are TRBV12-3 or TRBV12-4 and TRBJ2-4; D remains ambiguous. V was pared by 3 bases and J by 7 bases, with 4 bases between. CDR3 size: 11 residues. The CDR3 sequence is CASSFLNIQYF. The CDR3 coding sequence is TGTGCCAGCAGTTTTTTGAACATTCAGTACTTC.

The V call is TRBV3-1 (or the pseudogene TRBV3-2), the J call TRBJ2-3; D not certain. V shed 3 bases and J shed 7 bases, with 14 bases lying between them. The germline CDR1 and CDR2 sequences are LGHDT and YNNKEL (reference sequence). This CDR3 contains 14 residues. CDR3 loop: CASSQPLKPYTQYF. The CDR3 nucleotides are TGTGCCAGCAGCCAGCCACTCAAGCCGTATACGCAGTATTTT.

The CDR3 DNA reads as TGTGCCAGCAGATCCGGGACAGGGGCCTACAATGAGCAGTTCTTC. It is translated as CASRSGTGAYNEQFF. The chain couples TRBV2 to TRBJ2-1; 10 bases fit TRBD1. Unmatched junction bases numbered 4, after V lost 6 bases and J lost 2 bases. Germline CDR1 and CDR2: SNHLY and FYNNEI. The CDR3 loop spans 15 amino acids.

This clone showed up just a few times. The V call is TRBV5-1, the J call TRBJ2-5, with TRBD1 identical over 7 bases. J lost 4 bases, V lost 8 bases, and 17 bases had no gene match. This CDR3 is 16 amino acids long. Germline assignment: CDR1 SGHRS and CDR2 YFSETQ. The CDR3 DNA is TGCGCCAGTACCAATTTAGGGGGCCAGTTCGGAGAGACCCAGTACTTC. Encoded protein: CASTNLGGQFGETQYF.

This chain links TRBV2 with TRBJ1-5, with D perhaps matching TRBD1 (5 bases). The CDR3 spans 16 residues. V was cut by 7 bases and J by 0 bases, with 16 bases left in between. Per the germline V gene, CDR1 is SNHLY and CDR2 is FYNNEI. The DNA for the CDR3 is TGTGCCAGCACCCTCGGGGAGGGGAATAGCAATCAGCCCCAGCATTTT. This codes for CASTLGEGNSNQPQHF.

This clone showed up just once. The rearrangement joins TRBV7-2 to TRBJ1-2; D unresolved. CDR1 SGHTA and CDR2 FQGNSA come from the germline V gene. The CDR3 sequence is 12 residues long. With 3 bases removed from V and 5 bases from J, the gap between germline ends came to 7 bases. The CDR3 DNA follows: TGTGCCAGCAGCTTCCCGGGGTATGGCTACACCTTC. Its protein is CASSFPGYGYTF.

The chain couples TRBV12-3 or TRBV12-4 to TRBJ1-2, with D hard to call. CDR3 size: 13 residues. V was shortened by 2 bases and J by 7 bases, with 11 bases between the two germline ends. The CDR3 here is CASSLRGLSGYTF. CDR3 sequence (DNA): TGTGCCAGCAGTTTACGCGGCCTGAGTGGCTACACCTTC.

V and J are TRBV27 and TRBJ1-5; D may be TRBD1 (6 bases). V was clipped by 3 bases and J by 3 bases, with 12 bases between them. This CDR3 is 15 amino acids long. CDR1 MNHEY and CDR2 SMNVEV come from the germline V gene (reference sequence). The CDR3 is CASSFAGAFNQPQHF. CDR3 nucleotide sequence: TGTGCCAGCAGTTTTGCAGGGGCCTTCAATCAGCCCCAGCATTTT.

Written as DNA, the CDR3 is TGTGCCAGCAGCGCTGCGGGGAGGAACACTGAAGCTTTCTTT. This gives the protein CASSAAGRNTEAFF. This chain links TRBV7-9 with TRBJ1-1, with D unclear. Per germline, CDR1 SEHNR and CDR2 FQNEAQ (reference sequence). The CDR3 spans 14 residues. Trimming removed 5 bases from V and 1 base from J, with 11 bases in between.

The chain combines TRBV28 with TRBJ1-2, with D possibly TRBD1 on 5 matching bases. This CDR3 comprises 15 residues. Germline V CDR1 and CDR2: MDHEN, SYDVKM. The V and J ends lost 4 bases and 0 bases respectively, with 12 bases between them. The CDR3 DNA follows: TGTGCCAGCAGTTCAAGGGGTTCAGCTAACTATGGCTACACCTTC. Amino acid sequence: CASSSRGSANYGYTF.

J is TRBJ2-4 and V is TRBV28, with 9 bases matching TRBD1. Looked up from germline, CDR1 is MDHEN and CDR2 is SYDVKM. This CDR3 contains 15 residues. V lost 3 bases to trimming and J lost 7 bases; unmatched junction nucleotides: 7. CDR3 region: CASSFKQGARNIQYF. The CDR3 bases are TGTGCCAGCAGTTTTAAACAGGGGGCAAGGAACATTCAGTACTTC.

The chain carries TRBV4-3 and TRBJ2-7, with 10 bases that match TRBD1. The ends lost 0 bases at V and 3 bases at J; junction bases unmatched: 8. The CDR3 runs 17 residues. Germline V CDR1 and CDR2: LGHNA, YSLEER. The CDR3 nucleotides read TGCGCCAGCAGCCAAGATGTTCCCCGGGACAGGGGCTACGAGCAGTACTTC. Its protein is CASSQDVPRDRGYEQYF.

The chain recombines TRBV19 with TRBJ2-3; 9 bases fit TRBD1. Germline CDR1 and CDR2: LNHDA and SQIVND (reference sequence). V trimming: 6 bases; J trimming: 2 bases; junction bases outside the gene matches: 6. CDR3 length equals 15 residues. CDR3 nucleotide sequence: TGTGCCAGTAGAAAGAGGACAGGGGACACAGATACGCAGTATTTT. Protein: CASRKRTGDTDTQYF.

The rearrangement links TRBV6-5 to TRBJ2-3; TRBD2 agrees at 8 bases. Per the germline V gene, CDR1 is MNHEY and CDR2 is SVGAGI. Germline trimming cut 7 bases from V and 0 bases from J; bases unmatched to any gene: 6. The CDR3 contains 15 residues. CDR3 coding DNA: TGTGCCAGCAATCAAAAGCGGGGGAGCACAGATACGCAGTATTTT. Protein product: CASNQKRGSTDTQYF.

DNA of the CDR3: TGTGCCAGCTTACTTGACAGGAATAACTATGGCTACACCTTC. Translation gives CASLLDRNNYGYTF. The J gene is TRBJ1-2, the V gene TRBV28; D might be TRBD1 (6 bases). The germline CDR1 and CDR2 sequences are MDHEN and SYDVKM. V gave up 8 bases and J gave up 1 base, with 14 bases separating them. This CDR3 is 14 amino acids long.